Listed here is a single T cell receptor (beta chain). Antigen unknown. The sample is drawn from a study of identical twins. In germline, CDR1 is MNHNS, CDR2 SASEGT. Trimming shortened V by 6 bases and J by 1 base, and 20 bases separated the two germline ends. The CDR3 consists of 17 residues. Regarding the study as a whole: Among monozygotic twins, out-of-frame TCR alpha sharing exceeded what models predicted. Rather than following the same donors, the conclusions depended on cross-sectional statistical analysis.

TCRdb called the 5' RACE reads again in MiXCR, with one record for every CDR3 protein. The repertoire consists of under 800,000 distinct CDR3 sequences, with about 20% occurring once and the leading ten covering around 4.4%. This same sample was also taken into another study, of T cells expressing NK-cell markers.

The chain links TRBV6-1 to TRBJ2-3, with a possible D match to TRBD2 (6 bases). Specimen: PBMCs. This receptor was taken from a woman aged 18-30 years in good health. In DNA form, the CDR3 reads TGTGCCAGCAGAGCCCCACGAGGGGTAGCGGGCACAGATACGCAGTATTTT. Amino acids: CASRAPRGVAGTDTQYF.